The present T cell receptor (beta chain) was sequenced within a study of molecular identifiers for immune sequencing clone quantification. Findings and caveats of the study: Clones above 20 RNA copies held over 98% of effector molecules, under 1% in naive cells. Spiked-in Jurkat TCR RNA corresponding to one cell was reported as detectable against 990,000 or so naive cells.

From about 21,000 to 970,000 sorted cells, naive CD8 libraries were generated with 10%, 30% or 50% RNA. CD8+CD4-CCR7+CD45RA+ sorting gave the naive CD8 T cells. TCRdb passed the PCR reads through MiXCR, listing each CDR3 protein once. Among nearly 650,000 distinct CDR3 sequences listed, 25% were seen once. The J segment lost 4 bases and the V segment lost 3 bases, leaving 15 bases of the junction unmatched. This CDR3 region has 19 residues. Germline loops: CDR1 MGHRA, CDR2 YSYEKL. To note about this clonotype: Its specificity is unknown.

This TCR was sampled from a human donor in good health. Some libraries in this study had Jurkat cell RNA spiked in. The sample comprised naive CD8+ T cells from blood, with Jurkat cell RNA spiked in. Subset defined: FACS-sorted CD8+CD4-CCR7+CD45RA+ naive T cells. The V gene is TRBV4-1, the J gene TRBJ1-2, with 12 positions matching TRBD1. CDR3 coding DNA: TGCGCCAGCAGCCAGATAGGGCGCGGGACAGGGGGCAGAGTCTATGGCTACACCTTC. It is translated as CASSQIGRGTGGRVYGYTF.